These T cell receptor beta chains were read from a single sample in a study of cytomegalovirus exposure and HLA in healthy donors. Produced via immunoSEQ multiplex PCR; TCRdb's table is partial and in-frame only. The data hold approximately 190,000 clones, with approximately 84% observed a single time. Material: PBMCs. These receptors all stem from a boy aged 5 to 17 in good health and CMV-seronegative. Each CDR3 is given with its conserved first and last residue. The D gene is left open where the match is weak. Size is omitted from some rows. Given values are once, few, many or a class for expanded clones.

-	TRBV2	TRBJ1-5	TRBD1	TGTGCCAGCAGTGATTCCGGGACAGGGGGGACTCAGCCCCAGCATTTT	CASSDSGTGGTQPQHF
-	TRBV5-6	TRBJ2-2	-	TGTGCCAGCAGCTTTCAGCGCGCTGTCGCTGGGGAGCTGTTTTTT	CASSFQRAVAGELFF
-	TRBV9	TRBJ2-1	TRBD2	TGTGCCAGCACCCCATCCAGCGGGATGGATGAGCAGTTCTTC	CASTPSSGMDEQFF
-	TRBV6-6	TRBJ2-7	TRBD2	TGTGCCAGCGGGGATGGCCGGACTAGCGACTCCTACGAGCAGTACTTC	CASGDGRTSDSYEQYF
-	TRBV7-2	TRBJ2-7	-	TGTGCCAGCAGCCCCTGGGAGCTATTCGAGCAGTACTTC	CASSPWELFEQYF
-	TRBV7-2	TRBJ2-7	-	TGTGCCAGCAGCTCCCAGGACTCCTTCCACGAGCAGTACTTC	CASSSQDSFHEQYF
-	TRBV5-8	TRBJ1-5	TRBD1	TGTGCCAGCAGGACAGGGGATTATAGCAATCAGCCCCAGCATTTT	CASRTGDYSNQPQHF
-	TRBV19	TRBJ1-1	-	TGTGCCAGTACCTTGGTGGGGGCCCCCTTCGCTGAAGCTTTCTTT	CASTLVGAPFAEAFF
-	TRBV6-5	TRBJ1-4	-	TGTGCCAGCAGCCGAGGACAGACTAATGAAAAACTGTTTTTT	CASSRGQTNEKLFF
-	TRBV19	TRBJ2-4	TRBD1	TGTGCCAGTAGTATAAGGGCCATCTTAGGGACAGGGACCACCAAAAACATTCAGTACTTC	CASSIRAILGTGTTKNIQYF
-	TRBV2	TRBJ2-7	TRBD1	TGTGCCAGCAGTGAAACGGGGTACGGGGACAGTGACGGCGAGCAGTACTTC	CASSETGYGDSDGEQYF
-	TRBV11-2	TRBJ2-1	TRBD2	TGTGCCAGCAGTTCGACTAGCGGGAGGGCAAATGAGCAGTTCTTC	CASSSTSGRANEQFF
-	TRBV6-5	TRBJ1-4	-	TGTGCCAGCAGTCCCCCTGGACTCCTCAAACTGTTTTTT	CASSPPGLLKLFF
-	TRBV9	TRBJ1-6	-	TGTGCCAGCAGCTCCCGGACAGCTAATTCACCCCTCCACTTT	CASSSRTANSPLHF
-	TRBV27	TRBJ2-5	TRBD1	TGTGCCAGCAGTTTAGAGGGACAGGGATTTGGGGAGACCCAGTACTTC	CASSLEGQGFGETQYF
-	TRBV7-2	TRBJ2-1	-	TGTGCCAGCAGCTCCCCGTTGGTCCGGGTCGGGAATGAGCAGTTCTTC	CASSSPLVRVGNEQFF
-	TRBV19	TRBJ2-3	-	TGTGCCAGTAGTATCGAGGGAGTGGTAGATACGCAGTATTTT	CASSIEGVVDTQYF
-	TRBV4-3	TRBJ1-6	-	TGCGCCAGCAGCCAGGACAGTAATTCACCCCTCCACTTT	CASSQDSNSPLHF
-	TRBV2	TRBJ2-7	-	TGTGCCAGCAGTGGTATTCGAGCGAGCTCCTACGAGCAGTACTTC	CASSGIRASSYEQYF
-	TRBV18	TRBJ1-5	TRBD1	TGTGCCAGCTCACCACGTGTTATCGACAGGGGGCCCGAACCGAACCTCTATAGCAATCAGCCCCAGCATTTT	CASSPRVIDRGPEPNLYSNQPQHF
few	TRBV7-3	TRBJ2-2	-	TGTGCCACCTACGGCGGAAACACCGGGGAGCTGTTTTTT	CATYGGNTGELFF
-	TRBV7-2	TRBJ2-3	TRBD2	TGTGCCAGCAGCCGAACGGGACTAGGGTTTGGGGATACGCAGTATTTT	CASSRTGLGFGDTQYF
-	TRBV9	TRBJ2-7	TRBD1	TGTGCCAGCAGCGTAGCAACAGAGGGACAGGGCGGGCAGTACTTC	CASSVATEGQGGQYF
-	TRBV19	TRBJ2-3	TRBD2	TGTGCCAGTAGTTCGGGACTAGTCCTTTCAAATACGCAGTATTTT	CASSSGLVLSNTQYF
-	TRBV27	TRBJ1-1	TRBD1	TGTGCCAGCAGTTACGGGGCAGGGGGTGAAGCTTTCTTT	CASSYGAGGEAFF